The 3 T cell receptor beta chains below come from one sample, sequenced in a study of cytomegalovirus exposure and HLA in healthy donors. 60 Vbeta and 13 Jbeta primers were used in PCR. The protocol was immunoSEQ multiplex PCR, while the TCRdb copy is restricted to in-frame clones and leaves out a portion. The sample records approximately 150,000 clones, about 84% being singletons. The sequencing sample was made of PBMCs. The source of these receptors is a woman under 30 in good health and CMV-seropositive.

This clone was observed a few times. The V gene is TRBV9, the J gene TRBJ2-7; no reliable D call. The CDR3 runs 13 residues. The germline V gene encodes CDR1 SGDLS and CDR2 YYNGEE. The germline V and J ends were trimmed by 0 bases and 6 bases, with 10 bases remaining between them. The CDR3 sequence: CASSVDLQSEQYF. The DNA of the CDR3 is TGTGCCAGCAGCGTAGATCTACAGTCCGAGCAGTACTTC.

This chain uses TRBV25-1 with TRBJ2-7, with 8 bases matching TRBD1. This CDR3 contains 16 residues. Unmatched junction bases numbered 10, after V lost 3 bases and J lost 3 bases. The V gene's germline CDR1 is MGHDK and CDR2 SYGVNS. Here the CDR3 reads CASSDGPGQVVYEQYF. The CDR3 region has the DNA TGTGCCAGCAGTGACGGGCCGGGACAGGTAGTCTACGAGCAGTACTTC.

The V call is TRBV5-5, the J call TRBJ1-3; the D gene is possibly TRBD1 (5 bases). V was shortened by 3 bases and J by 2 bases, with 18 bases between the two germline ends. The germline CDR1 and CDR2 sequences are SGHKS and YYEKEE (reference sequence). The CDR3 has 17 residues. The CDR3 protein is CASSSDFGGPAGNTIYF. The CDR3 bases are TGTGCCAGCAGCTCGGATTTCGGGGGACCTGCTGGAAACACCATATATTTT. The full variable domain, rest sourced from reference TRBV5-5 and TRBJ1-3, is DAGVTQSPTHLIKTRGQQVTLRCSPISGHKSVSWYQQVLGQGPQFIFQYYEKEERGRGNFPDRFSARQFPNYSSELNVNALLLGDSALYLCASSSDFGGPAGNTIYFGEGSWLTVV.